What follows describes a single TCR beta chain. Its antigen is still unknown. These data originate in a study of long-term antiretroviral therapy in people with HIV. About the study: Collection dates of the earliest samples fall about a decade before the 2015 immediate-ART recommendation. Overall study results and limits: In HIV, the repertoires covered a tighter span of CDR3 lengths than in controls.

V dropped 4 bases and J dropped 10 bases, with 17 bases sitting between them. This CDR3 spans 15 amino acids. CDR1 and CDR2 (germline): LGHNA, YNFKEQ. Run at survey level, the immunoSEQ assay was version v3.0. Sequenced by immunoSEQ multiplex PCR; TCRdb stores in-frame clones only, minus some. The sample consists of approximately 30,000 clones, approximately 85% of them appearing once. The V and J genes are TRBV4-2 and TRBJ1-6; D gene uncertain. The material sequenced was unsorted PBMCs, taken 3 years after starting antiretroviral therapy. The receptor was derived from a man aged 35-49 years with HIV. CDR3 protein: CASSPTGDRGSPLHF. The DNA for the CDR3 is TGTGCCAGCAGCCCCACTGGGGATCGAGGATCACCCCTCCACTTT.